This TCR beta chain came from a study of T cell responses to AZD1222 COVID-19 vaccine. The data were produced by immunoSEQ multiplex PCR, yet TCRdb's version contains in-frame clones alone and is incomplete. The table has 160,000 or so clones, about 88% seen once. V gave up 1 base and J gave up 4 bases, with 10 bases separating them. The CDR3 has 14 amino acids. Germline CDR1 and CDR2: LNHDA and SQIVND (reference sequence). Only a few counts were recorded for this clone. The clonotype originates from an adult in good health. The sequencing here drew on peripheral blood, taken on day 0 of AZD1222 vaccination. J is TRBJ1-2 and V is TRBV19, with D unclear. This CDR3 is CASSIGRTPYGYTF. CDR3 bases: TGTGCCAGTAGTATAGGACGGACCCCCTATGGCTACACCTTC.